This TCR beta chain was retrieved from a study of T-cell memory formation after mild COVID-19. Study-wide background: Most TCR clusters belonged to a single donor.

Barcoded TCR alpha and TCR beta cDNA libraries with UMIs came from 5'RACE using constant-segment primers. MiXCR was run by TCRdb on the 5' RACE reads, yielding one entry per CDR3 protein. The sample lists 400,000 to 500,000 distinct CDR3 sequences, roughly 20% occurring once. Notes on the study in general: Day 15 to 85 contractors were CD4/CD8 balanced; later expanders leaned CD4+. CD4+ contracting clones lay mainly in CM and EM, CD8+ ones in EMRA.

On this clonotype: The target antigen is unknown.

The V gene end was trimmed by 5 bases and the J gene end by 9 bases; junction bases not matched to a gene: 10. Germline V CDR1 and CDR2: DFQATT, SNEGSKA (reference sequence). CDR3 length: 13 amino acids. The source is an adult woman who had mild COVID-19 (a few samples of this study predate the infection). Cell type and time point are not known. This chain connects TRBV20-1 to TRBJ2-4; 7 nucleotides line up with TRBD1. Sequenced material: PBMCs or a T cell subset sorted from them (not recorded which). The CDR3 DNA reads as TGCAGTGCTCCCCGGACAGGAGATAGCATTCAGTACTTC. Translated: CSAPRTGDSIQYF.